The entry that follows covers one T cell receptor beta chain sequence. This specimen belongs to a study of blood T cell repertoires in COVID-19. Study-wide context: The study drew acute and convalescent COVID-19 samples from the United States, Italy and Spain. Nucleic acid was either cDNA or gDNA, and it came from T cells, B-cell-depleted T cells, or PBMCs.

V was pared by 3 bases and J by 4 bases, with 17 bases between. Per germline, CDR1 SGHDT and CDR2 YYEEEE. The CDR3 extends over 16 amino acids. Methods used by the authors: The assay estimated nucleated cells by amplifying reference gene primers. The assay was immunoSEQ multiplex PCR, and TCRdb's table has in-frame clones only and misses some. V and J calls and clone size come straight from that table; D and trimming were deduced from the DNA. The sample records about 140,000 clones, roughly 90% being singletons. The chain employs TRBV5-6 and TRBJ2-1; D is ambiguous. The sequenced material came from peripheral blood. The TCR sequence derives from a man in his 60s with active or convalescent COVID-19. DNA of the CDR3: TGTGCCAGCAGCTCCCTTTCGTCGACTCAATACAATGAGCAGTTCTTC. It yields the protein CASSSLSSTQYNEQFF.